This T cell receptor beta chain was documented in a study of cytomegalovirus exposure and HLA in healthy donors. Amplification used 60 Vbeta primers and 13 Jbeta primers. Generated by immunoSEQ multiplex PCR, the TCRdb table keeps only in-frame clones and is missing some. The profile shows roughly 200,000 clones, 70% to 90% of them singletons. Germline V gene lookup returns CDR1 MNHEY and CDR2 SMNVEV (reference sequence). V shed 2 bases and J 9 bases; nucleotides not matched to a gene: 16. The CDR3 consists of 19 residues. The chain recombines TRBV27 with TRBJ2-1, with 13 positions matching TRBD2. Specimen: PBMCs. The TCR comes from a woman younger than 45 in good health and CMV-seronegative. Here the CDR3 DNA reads TGTGCCAGCAGTTTAGATACCAGGACTAGCGGGAGTTTGCCCTCTGAGCAGTTCTTC. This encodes CASSLDTRTSGSLPSEQFF.